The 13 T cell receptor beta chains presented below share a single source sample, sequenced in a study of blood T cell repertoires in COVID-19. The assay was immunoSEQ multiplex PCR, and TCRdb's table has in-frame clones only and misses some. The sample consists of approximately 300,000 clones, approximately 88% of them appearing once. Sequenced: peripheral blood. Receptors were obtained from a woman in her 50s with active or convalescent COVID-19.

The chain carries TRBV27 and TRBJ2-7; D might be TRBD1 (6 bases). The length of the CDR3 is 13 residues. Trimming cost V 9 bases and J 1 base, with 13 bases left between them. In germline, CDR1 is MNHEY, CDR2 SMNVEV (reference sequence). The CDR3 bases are TGTGCCAGTGCACGGGACACTTCCTACGAGCAGTACTTC. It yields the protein CASARDTSYEQYF.

CDR3 in amino acids: CATSGRGSGANVLTF. CDR3 bases: TGTGCCACCAGCGGGAGAGGCTCTGGGGCCAACGTCCTGACTTTC. This chain links TRBV15 with TRBJ2-6; D perhaps matches TRBD2 (5 bases). The CDR3 totals 15 residues. Looked up from germline, CDR1 is LNHNV and CDR2 is YYDKDF (reference sequence). The V gene lost 5 bases and the J gene lost 0 bases, with 8 bases spanning the gap.

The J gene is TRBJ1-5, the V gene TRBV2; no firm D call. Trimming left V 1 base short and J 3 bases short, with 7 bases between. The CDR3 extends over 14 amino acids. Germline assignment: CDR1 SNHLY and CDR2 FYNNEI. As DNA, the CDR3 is TGTGCCAGCAGTGAAGATTTAATCAATCAGCCCCAGCATTTT. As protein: CASSEDLINQPQHF.

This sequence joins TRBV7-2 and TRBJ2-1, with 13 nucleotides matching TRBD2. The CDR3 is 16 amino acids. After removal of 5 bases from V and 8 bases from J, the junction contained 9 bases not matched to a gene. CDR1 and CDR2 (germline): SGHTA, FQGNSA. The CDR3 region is CASSRRGLAGVDEQFF. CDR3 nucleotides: TGTGCCAGCAGCCGGAGAGGACTAGCGGGGGTGGATGAGCAGTTCTTC.

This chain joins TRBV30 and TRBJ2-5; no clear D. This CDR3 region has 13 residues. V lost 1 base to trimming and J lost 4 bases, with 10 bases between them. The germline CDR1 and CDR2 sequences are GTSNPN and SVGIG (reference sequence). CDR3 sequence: CAWSGVAPETQYF. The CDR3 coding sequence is TGTGCCTGGAGTGGGGTAGCTCCAGAGACCCAGTACTTC.

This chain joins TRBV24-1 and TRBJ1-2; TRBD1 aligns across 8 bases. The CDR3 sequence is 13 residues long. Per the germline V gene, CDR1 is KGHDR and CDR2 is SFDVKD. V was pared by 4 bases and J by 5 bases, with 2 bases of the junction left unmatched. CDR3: CATSEGTGYGYTF. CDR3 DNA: TGTGCCACCAGTGAGGGGACAGGTTATGGCTACACCTTC.

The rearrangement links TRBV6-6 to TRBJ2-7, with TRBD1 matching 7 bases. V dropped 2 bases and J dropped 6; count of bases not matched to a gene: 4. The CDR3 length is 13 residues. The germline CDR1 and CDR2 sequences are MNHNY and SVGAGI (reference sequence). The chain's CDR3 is CASSYGTGVEQYF. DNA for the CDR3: TGTGCCAGCAGTTACGGAACAGGGGTCGAGCAGTACTTC.

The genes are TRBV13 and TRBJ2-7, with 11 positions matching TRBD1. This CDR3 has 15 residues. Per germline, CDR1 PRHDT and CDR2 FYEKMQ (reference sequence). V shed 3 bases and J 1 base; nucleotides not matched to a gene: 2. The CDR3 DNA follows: TGTGCCAGCAGCTTGGACAGGGGGCGTTCCTACGAGCAGTACTTC. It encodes CASSLDRGRSYEQYF. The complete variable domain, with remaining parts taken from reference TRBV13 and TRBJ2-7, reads AAGVIQSPRHLIKEKRETATLKCYPIPRHDTVYWYQQGPGQDPQFLISFYEKMQSDKGSIPDRFSAQQFSDYHSELNMSSLELGDSALYFCASSLDRGRSYEQYFGPGTRLTVT.

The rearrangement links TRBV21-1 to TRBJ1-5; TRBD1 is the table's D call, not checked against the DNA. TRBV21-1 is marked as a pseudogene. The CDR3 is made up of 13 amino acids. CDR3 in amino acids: CASSSGSRQPQHF. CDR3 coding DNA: TGTGCCAGCAGCTCAGGGTCGCGGCAGCCCCAGCATTTT.

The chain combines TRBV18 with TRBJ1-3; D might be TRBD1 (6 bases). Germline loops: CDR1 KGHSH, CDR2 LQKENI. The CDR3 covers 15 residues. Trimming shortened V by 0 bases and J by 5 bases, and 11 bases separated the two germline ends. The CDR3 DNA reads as TGTGCCAGCTCACCACCTGGACAGAATCGAAACACCATATATTTT. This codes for CASSPPGQNRNTIYF.

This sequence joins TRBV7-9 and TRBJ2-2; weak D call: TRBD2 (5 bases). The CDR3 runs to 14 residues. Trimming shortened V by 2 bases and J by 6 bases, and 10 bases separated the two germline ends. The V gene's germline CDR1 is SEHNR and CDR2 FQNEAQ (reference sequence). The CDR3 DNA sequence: TGTGCCAGCAGCTTATACTCGGACTCCGGGGAGCTGTTTTTT. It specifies CASSLYSDSGELFF.

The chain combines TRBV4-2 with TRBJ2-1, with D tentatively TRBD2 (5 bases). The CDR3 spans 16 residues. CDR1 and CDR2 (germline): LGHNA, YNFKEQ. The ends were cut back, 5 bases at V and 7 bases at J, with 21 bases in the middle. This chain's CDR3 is CASSKSGAQNRNEQFF. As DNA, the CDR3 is TGTGCCAGCAGCAAGAGCGGTGCCCAGAATAGGAATGAGCAGTTCTTC.

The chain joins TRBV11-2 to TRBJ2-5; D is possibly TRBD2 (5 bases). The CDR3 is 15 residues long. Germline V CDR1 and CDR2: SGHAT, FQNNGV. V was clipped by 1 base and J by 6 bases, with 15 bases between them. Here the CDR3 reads CASSLVAGWVKTQYF. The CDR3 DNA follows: TGTGCCAGCAGCTTAGTGGCGGGTTGGGTAAAGACCCAGTACTTC.